One and the same sample provided the 26 T cell receptor beta chains below, sequenced in a study of cytomegalovirus exposure and HLA in healthy donors. This PCR relied on a set of 60 Vbeta primers and 13 Jbeta primers. Assay used: immunoSEQ multiplex PCR; TCRdb lists only in-frame clones, some missing. This repertoire includes fewer than 50,000 clones. Sequencing was carried out using PBMCs. Source of these receptors: a male donor in good health and CMV-seronegative.

The V gene is TRBV9, the J gene TRBJ1-4; D may be TRBD1 (6 bases). Trimming took off 4 bases at V and 5 bases at J, with 12 bases between the two ends. Germline-derived CDR1 and CDR2 are SGDLS and YYNGEE. This CDR3 is 14 amino acids long. CDR3 nucleotide sequence: TGTGCCAGCAGCCCCACAGGGTGGAATGAAAAACTGTTTTTT. Translating it yields CASSPTGWNEKLFF. Full variable domain (outside the CDR3, taken from reference TRBV9 and TRBJ1-4): DSGVTQTPKHLITATGQRVTLRCSPRSGDLSVYWYQQSLDQGLQFLIQYYNGEERAKGNILERFSAQQFPDLHSELNLSSLELGDSALYFCASSPTGWNEKLFFGSGTQLSVL.

The CDR3 bases are TGTGCCAGCAGCTTAGGTTTTAGCGGGAATGGGGACAATGAGCAGTTCTTC. The encoded protein is CASSLGFSGNGDNEQFF. The gene calls are TRBV7-2 and TRBJ2-1; 8 bases are a match to TRBD2. This CDR3 contains 17 residues. V lost 1 base, J lost 5 bases, and 10 bases stayed unmatched. Per the germline V gene, CDR1 is SGHTA and CDR2 is FQGNSA.

The genes are TRBV7-9 and TRBJ1-2; D perhaps matches TRBD1 (5 bases). The CDR3 covers 15 residues. Germline lookup yields CDR1 SEHNR and CDR2 FQNEAQ (reference sequence). The V gene lost 8 bases and the J gene lost 2 bases, with 18 bases spanning the gap. DNA of the CDR3: TGTGCCAGCTTCGGCAAGCGGGGGACGAACTATGGCTACACCTTC. This codes for CASFGKRGTNYGYTF.

This rearrangement joins TRBV4-1 to TRBJ1-6; D gene uncertain. The V gene lost 7 bases and the J gene lost 9 bases, with 19 bases spanning the gap. CDR3 size: 15 residues. Germline V gene lookup returns CDR1 MGHRA and CDR2 YSYEKL. In DNA form, the CDR3 reads TGCGCCAGCACCACAATTCAAACACTAGGTTCACCCCTCCACTTT. Encoded protein: CASTTIQTLGSPLHF.

The chain has TRBV18 and TRBJ1-2, with no clear D. V was clipped by 0 bases and J by 4 bases, with 6 bases between them. CDR3 length: 13 amino acids. From germline, CDR1 is KGHSH and CDR2 LQKENI. CDR3 sequence: CASSPPSTYGYTF. The DNA for the CDR3 is TGTGCCAGCTCACCACCGAGCACCTATGGCTACACCTTC. The full variable domain, rest sourced from reference TRBV18 and TRBJ1-2, is NAGVMQNPRHLVRRRGQEARLRCSPMKGHSHVYWYRQLPEEGLKFMVYLQKENIIDESGMPKERFSAEFPKEGPSILRIQQVVRGDSAAYFCASSPPSTYGYTFGSGTRLTVV.

This chain uses TRBV2 with TRBJ1-2, with a possible D match to TRBD1 (5 bases). V was clipped by 6 bases and J by 6 bases, with 14 bases between them. This CDR3 is 13 amino acids long. Germline CDR1 and CDR2: SNHLY and FYNNEI. The CDR3 is CASSLRGGDGYTF. Written as DNA, the CDR3 is TGTGCCAGCAGCTTAAGGGGCGGGGATGGCTACACCTTC.

The chain recombines TRBV14 with TRBJ1-4, with a weak D call TRBD1 (6 bases). Germline CDR1 and CDR2: SGHDN and FVKESK. The CDR3 length is 15 residues. Trimming left V 4 bases short and J 0 bases short, with 9 bases between. The CDR3 sequence: CASSLRTATNEKLFF. The CDR3 coding sequence is TGTGCCAGCAGCCTCCGGACAGCAACTAATGAAAAACTGTTTTTT.

For the CDR3, the DNA is TGTGCCAGCAGCTTCCTTCCCGCAGGGGCAAGGGGCTACACCTTC. This encodes CASSFLPAGARGYTF. The chain is built from TRBV7-6 and TRBJ1-2; possible D gene TRBD1, 6 bases. The CDR3 runs to 15 residues. Between the trimmed V and J ends, which lost 3 bases and 8 bases, there was a span of 19 bases. Germline V gene sequence: CDR1 SGHVS, CDR2 FNYEAQ.

A word on this clone: Other DNA sequences from this sample encode an identical CDR3 as well. In DNA, the CDR3 is TGTGCCAGCAGCCCTGGGGGGAATGAGCAGTTCTTC. This sequence encodes CASSPGGNEQFF. The chain employs TRBV9 and TRBJ2-1, with D tentatively TRBD2 (6 bases). This CDR3 region has 12 residues. Trimming stripped 4 bases from V and 7 bases from J, with 9 bases between. Per the germline V gene, CDR1 is SGDLS and CDR2 is YYNGEE. The full variable domain, in which reference TRBV9 and TRBJ2-1 provide the parts outside the CDR3, is DSGVTQTPKHLITATGQRVTLRCSPRSGDLSVYWYQQSLDQGLQFLIQYYNGEERAKGNILERFSAQQFPDLHSELNLSSLELGDSALYFCASSPGGNEQFFGPGTRLTVL.

The gene calls are TRBV29-1 and TRBJ2-7, with 7 bases lining up with TRBD1. In germline, CDR1 is SQVTM, CDR2 ANQGSEA. The CDR3 runs to 13 residues. V shed 6 bases and J 2 bases; nucleotides not matched to a gene: 7. The CDR3 sequence: CSVATGQPYEQYF. CDR3 DNA: TGCAGCGTCGCGACAGGGCAACCCTACGAGCAGTACTTC.

This chain connects TRBV19 to TRBJ2-2, with D perhaps matching TRBD1 (5 bases). V was shortened by 6 bases and J by 9 bases, with 11 bases between the two germline ends. The length of the CDR3 is 12 residues. Germline V gene lookup returns CDR1 LNHDA and CDR2 SQIVND (reference sequence). DNA of the CDR3: TGTGCCAGTAGGTCTGGGGCCAGGGAGCTGTTTTTT. Its protein product is CASRSGARELFF.

This chain uses TRBV11-1 with TRBJ2-1, with 10 nucleotides matching TRBD1. The germline CDR1 and CDR2 sequences are SGHAT and FQDESV (reference sequence). V trimming: 5 bases; J trimming: 12 bases; junction bases outside the gene matches: 4. The CDR3 extends over 12 amino acids. The DNA of the CDR3 is TGTGCCAGCAGCCCGGGACAGGGGTGGCAGTTCTTC. Amino acids: CASSPGQGWQFF.

The chain recombines TRBV19 with TRBJ1-1; TRBD1 is a possible D gene (5 bases). V was trimmed by 2 bases and J by 0 bases, leaving 13 bases between them. The CDR3 has 16 residues. Germline V gene data show CDR1 as LNHDA and CDR2 as SQIVND (reference sequence). The chain's CDR3 is CASSIWGDRMNTEAFF. The CDR3 DNA follows: TGTGCCAGTAGTATATGGGGGGACCGAATGAACACTGAAGCTTTCTTT.

The chain combines TRBV4-1 with TRBJ2-7, with 8 bases lining up with TRBD2. The trim removed 4 bases at V and 1 base at J, leaving 9 bases unmatched. Germline V gene data show CDR1 as MGHRA and CDR2 as YSYEKL. The CDR3 is 16 amino acids. CDR3 in amino acids: CASSLEGTSISYEQYF. The DNA for the CDR3 is TGCGCCAGCAGCCTTGAAGGGACTAGTATATCCTACGAGCAGTACTTC.

This chain connects TRBV7-2 to TRBJ2-3, with TRBD2 identical over 11 bases. CDR1 and CDR2 from the germline V gene are SGHTA and FQGNSA. There are 15 residues in the CDR3. V gave up 6 bases and J gave up 1 base; unmatched junction bases: 3. In DNA form, the CDR3 reads TGTGCCAGCAGACCGGGACTAGCGGGCACAGATACGCAGTATTTT. Amino acids: CASRPGLAGTDTQYF.

The gene calls are TRBV28 and TRBJ1-1; D may be TRBD1 (6 bases). The V gene lost 11 bases and the J gene lost 0 bases, with 16 bases spanning the gap. Germline lookup yields CDR1 MDHEN and CDR2 SYDVKM. The CDR3 sequence is 14 residues long. The CDR3 loop is CASLGADLNTEAFF. DNA of the CDR3: TGTGCCTCACTGGGGGCGGACCTGAACACTGAAGCTTTCTTT.

The V and J genes are TRBV6-5 and TRBJ2-2; D possibly corresponds to TRBD2 (5 bases). CDR3 length equals 14 residues. Germline V gene sequence: CDR1 MNHEY, CDR2 SVGAGI. Trimming removed 8 bases at V and 2 bases at J, with 12 bases between. In DNA, the CDR3 is TGTGCCAGCTCCCGCGGGTTAAACACCGGGGAGCTGTTTTTT. Its protein is CASSRGLNTGELFF.

The CDR3 is CASSIGRVEAFF. The CDR3 DNA is TGTGCCAGTAGTATAGGTCGGGTCGAAGCTTTCTTT. This sequence joins TRBV19 and TRBJ1-1; unclear D gene. Germline V gene lookup returns CDR1 LNHDA and CDR2 SQIVND (reference sequence). This CDR3 comprises 12 residues. Trimming shortened V by 1 base and J by 8 bases, and 8 bases separated the two germline ends. Complete variable domain (other parts from reference TRBV19 and TRBJ1-1): DGGITQSPKYLFRKEGQNVTLSCEQNLNHDAMYWYRQDPGQGLRLIYYSQIVNDFQKGDIAEGYSVSREKKESFPLTVTSAQKNPTAFYLCASSIGRVEAFFGQGTRLTVV.

V and J are TRBV7-2 and TRBJ2-5; 7 bases line up with TRBD1. Trimming at V came to 5 bases and at J to 5 bases, leaving 5 bases not matched to a gene. CDR1 is SGHTA, CDR2 FQGNSA, per germline. This CDR3 is 13 amino acids long. The CDR3 here is CASSPDRAETQYF. The CDR3 DNA follows: TGTGCCAGCAGCCCCGACAGGGCCGAGACCCAGTACTTC.

The rearrangement links TRBV13 to TRBJ2-1; 9 positions agree with TRBD1. Germline CDR1 is PRHDT and CDR2 is FYEKMQ (reference sequence). The ends lost 5 bases at V and 13 bases at J; junction bases unmatched: 6. This CDR3 spans 12 amino acids. The CDR3: CASSGDRVNQFF. The DNA for the CDR3 is TGTGCCAGCAGCGGGGACAGGGTGAATCAGTTCTTC. The whole variable domain, filled in from reference TRBV13 and TRBJ2-1, reads AAGVIQSPRHLIKEKRETATLKCYPIPRHDTVYWYQQGPGQDPQFLISFYEKMQSDKGSIPDRFSAQQFSDYHSELNMSSLELGDSALYFCASSGDRVNQFFGPGTRLTVL.

The chain recombines TRBV5-1 with TRBJ2-2, with 9 bases aligning to TRBD1. The CDR3 totals 15 residues. V was clipped by 1 base and J by 3 bases; unmatched bases: 1. Germline-derived CDR1 and CDR2 are SGHRS and YFSETQ. CDR3 amino acids: CASSLRTGDTGELFF. DNA for the CDR3: TGCGCCAGCAGCTTGAGGACAGGGGACACCGGGGAGCTGTTTTTT.

The V call is TRBV7-2, the J call TRBJ2-1, with 12 bases aligning to TRBD2. Germline V gene lookup returns CDR1 SGHTA and CDR2 FQGNSA. The V and J ends lost 3 bases and 7 bases, in that order; junction bases with no gene match: 4. The CDR3 sequence is 15 residues long. The CDR3 is CASSLRLAGVNEQFF. The DNA of the CDR3 is TGTGCCAGCAGCTTGCGACTAGCGGGAGTTAATGAGCAGTTCTTC.

Here the CDR3 DNA reads TGCGCCAGCAGCTTGGTAGGGGTGAACACCGGGGAGCTGTTTTTT. Translating it yields CASSLVGVNTGELFF. The V call is TRBV5-1, the J call TRBJ2-2; TRBD1 is a possible D gene (5 bases). CDR1 SGHRS and CDR2 YFSETQ come from the germline V gene. The CDR3 contains 15 residues. The ends were cut back, 0 bases at V and 1 base at J, with 7 bases in the middle. Full variable domain (outside the CDR3, taken from reference TRBV5-1 and TRBJ2-2): KAGVTQTPRYLIKTRGQQVTLSCSPISGHRSVSWYQQTPGQGLQFLFEYFSETQRNKGNFPGRFSGRQFSNSRSEMNVSTLELGDSALYLCASSLVGVNTGELFFGEGSRLTVL.

V gene TRBV6-1 combines with J gene TRBJ1-2; 7 bases are shared with TRBD1. Trimming took 1 base from V and 4 from J; bases not matched to a gene: 6. The CDR3 length is 15 residues. Germline V gene lookup returns CDR1 MNHNS and CDR2 SASEGT. CDR3 amino acids: CASSEGQGQTYGYTF. In nucleotides, the CDR3 is TGTGCCAGCAGTGAAGGACAGGGTCAAACCTATGGCTACACCTTC.

The chain links TRBV19 to TRBJ2-7; 10 bases agree with TRBD1. Germline V gives CDR1 LNHDA, CDR2 SQIVND (reference sequence). CDR3 length equals 16 residues. Trimming cost V 5 bases and J 2 bases; bases outside gene matches: 9. Here the CDR3 reads CASSPLRDRGTYEQYF. For the CDR3, the DNA is TGTGCCAGTAGTCCTCTTCGGGACAGGGGTACCTACGAGCAGTACTTC.

The genes are TRBV5-1 and TRBJ2-7; TRBD1 matches at 8 bases. The trim removed 4 bases at V and 4 bases at J, leaving 10 bases unmatched. Germline lookup yields CDR1 SGHRS and CDR2 YFSETQ. This CDR3 region has 15 residues. CDR3 sequence: CASSLSGGSTYEQYF. The CDR3, as DNA: TGCGCCAGCAGCCTATCAGGGGGCAGTACGTACGAGCAGTACTTC.